This T cell receptor (beta chain) came from a study of metastatic and nonmetastatic thyroid tumors. As for the study in general: The authors compared repertoires across blood and tumor or nodule tissue from malignant and benign thyroid patients. Findings and caveats of the study: Compared with benign nodules, malignant thyroid tumors were reported to have significantly higher TCR beta diversity in both blood and tumor.

Original data processing: Using the CDR3 differences seen across clinicopathological groups, the authors built a distant-metastasis classifier for papillary thyroid cancer, which was meant to discriminate distant-metastatic patients. With MiXCR, TCRdb reprocessed the PCR reads. These V and J calls derive from TCRdb rather than the authors' analysis. Among about 40,000 clones listed, about a sixth were seen once. In germline, CDR1 is SNHLY, CDR2 FYNNEI. The CDR3 is made up of 16 amino acids. V gave up 6 bases and J gave up 3 bases, with 21 bases separating them. Until they underwent thyroid surgery, no patient had received any treatment. This clone was detected many times. Its target is unknown.

The receptor was derived from a female donor with papillary thyroid cancer or a benign thyroid nodule (not recorded which). Some clones in this sample may be carry-over from other donors' samples. The V and J genes are TRBV2 and TRBJ2-7, with D perhaps TRBD1 or TRBD2 (6 bases each). Specimen: blood. CDR3 bases: TGTGCCAGCAGCCGGGTGGGGGGACAAGGTTACTACGAGCAGTACTTC. It is translated as CASSRVGGQGYYEQYF.